A single sample is the source of the 10 T cell receptor beta chains below, sequenced in a study of Ad26.COV2.S vaccination and SARS-CoV-2 variants. Treatment indicated: around 19 received Ad26.COV2.S at low or high dose, single or two shots; 5 received placebo; per-sample allocation not given. Day 63 following the first vaccine or placebo injection was when the samples were taken. Using immunoSEQ multiplex PCR, the repertoire was profiled, and TCRdb retains in-frame clones only, with some absent. The table includes roughly 510,000 clones, around 85% detected once. The sequenced sample was peripheral blood, obtained in a trial of Ad26.COV2.S vaccine versus placebo. These receptors all stem from a person aged 18-65 years who received the Ad26.COV2.S COVID-19 vaccine or a placebo.

In DNA form, the CDR3 reads TGTGCCAGCAGCCAGGGACTAGCGGATAACAATGAGCAGTTCTTC. Its translation is CASSQGLADNNEQFF. The gene calls are TRBV11-3 and TRBJ2-1, with 11 bases lining up with TRBD2. Germline loops: CDR1 SGHNT, CDR2 YENEEA. The CDR3 runs to 15 residues. J lost 5 bases, V lost 5 bases, and 5 bases had no gene match.

The gene calls are TRBV5-1 and TRBJ2-5, with 10 positions matching TRBD1. CDR1 and CDR2 from the germline V gene are SGHRS and YFSETQ. V gave up 5 bases and J gave up 1 base; unmatched junction bases: 8. CDR3 length: 16 amino acids. The CDR3 DNA sequence: TGCGCCAGCAGTAAACCCGGGACAGGGGCCCAAGAGACCCAGTACTTC. Translating gives CASSKPGTGAQETQYF.

The V gene is TRBV23-1, the J gene TRBJ1-6; D is unresolved. TRBV23-1 is assigned to the ORF class and has an uncertain function. The CDR3 spans 22 residues. Trimming cost V 1 base and J 0 bases, with 25 bases left between them. DNA of the CDR3: TGCGCCAGCAGTCAATATGACTATAACACTATTTTTCTAAGCTCCTATAATTCACCCCTCCACTTT. Residues: CASSQYDYNTIFLSSYNSPLHF.

The chain uses TRBV10-2 and TRBJ2-7; perhaps TRBD2 as D (5 bases). This CDR3 contains 14 residues. Germline V gene sequence: CDR1 WSHSY, CDR2 SAAADI. V lost 5 bases and J 0 bases, leaving 11 bases between the germline ends. CDR3 region: CASSRSGSSYEQYF. The CDR3 DNA follows: TGCGCCAGCAGTAGGTCGGGGAGCTCCTACGAGCAGTACTTC.

The rearrangement links TRBV18 to TRBJ2-2, with 8 bases fitting TRBD1. CDR1 and CDR2 from the germline V gene are KGHSH and LQKENI. This CDR3 has 16 amino acids. J was trimmed by 5 bases and V by 3 bases; bases with no gene match: 8. CDR3 protein: CASSPPGQGVTGELFF. CDR3 nucleotide sequence: TGTGCCAGCTCACCGCCCGGACAGGGTGTTACCGGGGAGCTGTTTTTT. The full variable domain, completed using reference TRBV18 and TRBJ2-2, is NAGVMQNPRHLVRRRGQEARLRCSPMKGHSHVYWYRQLPEEGLKFMVYLQKENIIDESGMPKERFSAEFPKEGPSILRIQQVVRGDSAAYFCASSPPGQGVTGELFFGEGSRLTVL.

The V gene is TRBV6-1, the J gene TRBJ1-2; TRBD1 aligns across 10 bases. The germline V gene has CDR1 MNHNS and CDR2 SASEGT. The CDR3 is made up of 16 amino acids. V shed 4 bases and J 6 bases; nucleotides not matched to a gene: 11. The CDR3 sequence: CASSVRLGTGDHGYTF. The CDR3 DNA sequence: TGTGCCAGCAGTGTTCGGCTCGGGACAGGGGATCATGGCTACACCTTC.

J is TRBJ2-5 and V is TRBV7-9; no clear D gene. CDR1 SEHNR and CDR2 FQNEAQ come from the germline V gene (reference sequence). V was pared by 3 bases and J by 6 bases, with 8 bases between. The CDR3 is 12 amino acids. The CDR3 coding sequence is TGTGCCAGCAGCTTGTTCGTGCAGACCCAGTACTTC. This encodes CASSLFVQTQYF.

The chain couples TRBV7-2 to TRBJ2-3; D is perhaps TRBD1 or TRBD2 (5 bases each). The CDR3 loop spans 14 amino acids. Trimming cost V 3 bases and J 4 bases, with 11 bases left between them. Looked up from germline, CDR1 is SGHTA and CDR2 is FQGNSA. CDR3 sequence reads: CASSLGDPADTQYF. The CDR3 nucleotides are TGTGCCAGCAGCTTGGGGGACCCCGCAGATACGCAGTATTTT.

The V call is TRBV3-1 (or the pseudogene TRBV3-2), the J call TRBJ2-1; D is possibly TRBD1 or TRBD2 (5 bases each). V was cut by 3 bases and J by 0 bases, with 18 bases left in between. This CDR3 comprises 18 residues. Germline V gene data show CDR1 as LGHDT and CDR2 as YNNKEL (reference sequence). This CDR3 reads CASSQFVSRDPSYNEQFF. In DNA, the CDR3 is TGTGCCAGCAGCCAGTTTGTGAGCCGGGACCCCTCCTACAATGAGCAGTTCTTC.

This clone was recorded once. The gene calls are TRBV28 and TRBJ1-2, with no clear D. From germline, CDR1 is MDHEN and CDR2 SYDVKM. The CDR3 covers 15 residues. Trimming took 6 bases from V and 7 from J, leaving 21 bases between them. CDR3 sequence reads: CASRFSSGPGRGYTF. CDR3 bases: TGTGCCAGCAGATTCTCCTCCGGACCTGGACGTGGCTACACCTTC.